This T cell receptor (beta chain) was sequenced during a study of blood T cell repertoires in COVID-19. Study context: The United States, Italy and Spain were the sources of the acute and convalescent COVID-19 samples. Sources were T cells, B-cell-depleted T cells, or PBMCs; the material itself was cDNA or gDNA.

Germline CDR1 reads SGHRS; CDR2 reads YFSETQ. Trimming removed 2 bases at V and 6 bases at J, with 11 bases between. The CDR3 extends over 14 amino acids. Original analysis: Amplification of reference gene primers was used by the study to estimate nucleated cell counts. Generated by immunoSEQ multiplex PCR, the TCRdb table keeps only in-frame clones and is missing some. Clone size and V and J calls were adopted from that table, with D and trimming inferred from the DNA. The table lists around 70,000 clones, almost 90% of them singletons, with approximately 2% in the top ten. V and J are TRBV5-1 and TRBJ2-2; possible D gene TRBD1, 5 bases. This TCR was recovered from a woman older than 75 with active or convalescent COVID-19. The sequencing sample was made of peripheral blood. CDR3 bases: TGCGCCAGCAGCTTCCAGGGATCACCCGGGGAGCTGTTTTTT. It specifies CASSFQGSPGELFF.